Detailed here is one T cell receptor (beta chain). The data belong to a study of blood T cell repertoires in COVID-19. This CDR3 has 13 residues. V shed 8 bases, J shed 6 bases, and the junction held 7 bases outside the gene matches. Germline lookup yields CDR1 MNHEY and CDR2 SVGAGI. Only in-frame clones appear in the TCRdb table, and some are missing; sequencing was by immunoSEQ multiplex PCR. The sample shows over 150,000 clones, roughly 85% of them seen only once. Sequenced material: PBMCs or T cells enriched from blood (not recorded which). The chain uses TRBV6-5 and TRBJ2-7; 10 bases align to TRBD1. This sequence originates from a woman in her sixties or seventies in a cohort exposed to, infected with or recovered from COVID-19 (not recorded which). CDR3 sequence: CASDRQGAGEQYF. The DNA of the CDR3 is TGTGCCAGCGACCGACAGGGGGCGGGCGAGCAGTACTTC.